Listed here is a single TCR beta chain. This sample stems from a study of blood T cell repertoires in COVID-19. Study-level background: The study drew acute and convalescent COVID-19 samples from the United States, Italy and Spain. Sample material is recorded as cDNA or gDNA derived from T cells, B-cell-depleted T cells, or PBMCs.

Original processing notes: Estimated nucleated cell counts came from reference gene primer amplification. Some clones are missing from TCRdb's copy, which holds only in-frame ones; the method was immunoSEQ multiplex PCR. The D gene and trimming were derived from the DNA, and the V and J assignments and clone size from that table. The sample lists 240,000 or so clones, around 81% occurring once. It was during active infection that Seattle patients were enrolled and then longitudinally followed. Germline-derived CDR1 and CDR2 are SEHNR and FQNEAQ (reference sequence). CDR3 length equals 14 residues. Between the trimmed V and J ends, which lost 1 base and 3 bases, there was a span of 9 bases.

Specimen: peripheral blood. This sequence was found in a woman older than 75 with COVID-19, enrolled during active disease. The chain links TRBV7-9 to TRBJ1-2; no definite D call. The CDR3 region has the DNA TGTGCCAGCAGCTTAGATCCTCAGGACTATGGCTACACCTTC. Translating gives CASSLDPQDYGYTF.